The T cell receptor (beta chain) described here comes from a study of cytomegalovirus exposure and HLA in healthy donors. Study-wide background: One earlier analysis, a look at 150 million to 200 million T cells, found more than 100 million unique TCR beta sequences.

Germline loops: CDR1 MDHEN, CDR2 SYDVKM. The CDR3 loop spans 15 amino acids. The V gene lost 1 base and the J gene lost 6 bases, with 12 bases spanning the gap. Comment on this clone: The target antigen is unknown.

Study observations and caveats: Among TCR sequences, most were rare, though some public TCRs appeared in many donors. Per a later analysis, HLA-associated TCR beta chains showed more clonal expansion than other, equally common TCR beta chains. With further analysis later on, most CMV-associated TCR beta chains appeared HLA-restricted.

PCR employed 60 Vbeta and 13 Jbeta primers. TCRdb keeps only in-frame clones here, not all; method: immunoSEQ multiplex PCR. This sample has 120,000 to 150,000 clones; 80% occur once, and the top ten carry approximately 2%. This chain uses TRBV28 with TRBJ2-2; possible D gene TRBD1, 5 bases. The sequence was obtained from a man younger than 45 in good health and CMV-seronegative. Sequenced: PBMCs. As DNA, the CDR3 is TGTGCCAGCAGTTTATACCGACAGATCCCCGGGGAGCTGTTTTTT. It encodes CASSLYRQIPGELFF.